This T cell receptor (beta chain) appears in the sequencing data of a study of T cell responses to AZD1222 COVID-19 vaccine. CDR1 is MDHEN, CDR2 SYDVKM, per germline. The V gene end was trimmed by 7 bases and the J gene end by 7 bases; junction bases not matched to a gene: 9. The CDR3 covers 15 residues. The data were produced by immunoSEQ multiplex PCR, yet TCRdb's version contains in-frame clones alone and is incomplete. The top ten hold roughly 19% of the sample, which has more than 60,000 clones, about 85% seen once. This chain connects TRBV28 to TRBJ2-2; 10 bases match TRBD2. Sequenced material: peripheral blood, taken on day 0 of AZD1222 vaccination. The receptor was derived from an adult in good health. Here the CDR3 reads CASIQRGGPGGELFF. DNA of the CDR3: TGTGCCAGCATCCAGCGGGGGGGCCCTGGCGGGGAGCTGTTTTTT.